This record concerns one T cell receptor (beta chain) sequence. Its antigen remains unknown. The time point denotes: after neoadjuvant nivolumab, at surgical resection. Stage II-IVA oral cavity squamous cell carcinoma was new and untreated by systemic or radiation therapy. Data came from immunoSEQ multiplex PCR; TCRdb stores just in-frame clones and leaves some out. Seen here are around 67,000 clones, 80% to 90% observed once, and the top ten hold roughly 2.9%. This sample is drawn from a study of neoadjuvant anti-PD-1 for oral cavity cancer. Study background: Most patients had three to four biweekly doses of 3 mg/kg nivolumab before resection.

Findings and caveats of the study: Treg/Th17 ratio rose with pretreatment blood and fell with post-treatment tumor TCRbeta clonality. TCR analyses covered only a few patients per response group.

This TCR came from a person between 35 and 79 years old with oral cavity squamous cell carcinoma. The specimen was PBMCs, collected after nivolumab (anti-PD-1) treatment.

The CDR3 here is CASSLSGGTEAFF. The CDR3, as DNA: TGTGCCAGCAGCTTATCCGGGGGGACTGAAGCTTTCTTT. V usage is TRBV11-3 and J usage is TRBJ1-1, with D possibly being TRBD1 (5 bases). In germline, CDR1 is SGHNT, CDR2 YENEEA. Trimming stripped 2 bases from V and 5 bases from J, with 9 bases between. The CDR3 has 13 residues.